The present TCR beta chain was sequenced within a study of identical twins. It was template switching that added a universal primer site, and there were unique molecular identifiers on the cDNA. TCRdb itself ran the 5' RACE reads through MiXCR, one entry per CDR3 protein. This sample has hundreds of thousands of distinct CDR3 sequences, with around 6.8% found just once. The CDR3 runs to 13 residues. Unmatched junction bases numbered 7, after V lost 6 bases and J lost 5 bases. The same data also went into a second study, on yellow fever vaccine responses in identical twins.

This chain connects TRBV12-3 or TRBV12-4 to TRBJ2-7; 7 bases match TRBD1. The receptor's source is a woman aged 18-29 years in good health. The sample consisted of memory (CD45RO+) T cells sorted from blood. CDR3 sequence: CASRNSGGHEQYF. The DNA for the CDR3 is TGTGCCAGCAGGAATTCAGGGGGTCACGAGCAGTACTTC.